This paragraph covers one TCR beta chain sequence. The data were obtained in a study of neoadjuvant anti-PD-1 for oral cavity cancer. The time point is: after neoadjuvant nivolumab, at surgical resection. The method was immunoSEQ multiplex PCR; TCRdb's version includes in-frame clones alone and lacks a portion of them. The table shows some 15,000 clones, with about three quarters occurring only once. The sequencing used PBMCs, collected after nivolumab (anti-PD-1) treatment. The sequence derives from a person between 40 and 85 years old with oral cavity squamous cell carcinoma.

In nucleotides, the CDR3 is TGTGCCAGCAGTTACGGCTCGGGAGGAAGCCAAGAGACCCAGTACTTC. Amino acids: CASSYGSGGSQETQYF. The chain carries TRBV6-6 and TRBJ2-5; 7 bases are shared with TRBD2. Germline CDR1 and CDR2: MNHNY and SVGAGI (reference sequence). V lost 2 bases to trimming and J lost 1 base; unmatched junction nucleotides: 7. This CDR3 contains 16 residues.